The sequence of this T cell receptor beta chain was determined in a study of shared clonotypes between healthy human individuals. Per germline, CDR1 MNHNS and CDR2 SASEGT. Trimming removed 7 bases from V and 8 bases from J; junction bases left unmatched: 5. CDR3 length: 13 amino acids. Study outcomes and limitations: In this cohort, only blood was sampled, and tissue repertoires likely differ. Generally, naive subsets came out with larger estimated richness than memory subsets.

Assay used: immunoSEQ multiplex PCR; TCRdb lists only in-frame clones, some missing. The data hold roughly 1,100,000 clones, with around four fifths observed a single time. Regarding this clone: The antigen is not known.

The sequenced sample consisted of memory CD4+ T cells sorted from blood. Subset described: CD45RA-negative fraction. The gene calls are TRBV6-1 and TRBJ1-4; 9 bases align to TRBD1. This TCR was recovered from a man between 18 and 35 years old in good health. This CDR3 reads CASNTGGGEKLFF. The CDR3 coding sequence is TGTGCCAGCAATACAGGGGGCGGCGAAAAACTGTTTTTT.